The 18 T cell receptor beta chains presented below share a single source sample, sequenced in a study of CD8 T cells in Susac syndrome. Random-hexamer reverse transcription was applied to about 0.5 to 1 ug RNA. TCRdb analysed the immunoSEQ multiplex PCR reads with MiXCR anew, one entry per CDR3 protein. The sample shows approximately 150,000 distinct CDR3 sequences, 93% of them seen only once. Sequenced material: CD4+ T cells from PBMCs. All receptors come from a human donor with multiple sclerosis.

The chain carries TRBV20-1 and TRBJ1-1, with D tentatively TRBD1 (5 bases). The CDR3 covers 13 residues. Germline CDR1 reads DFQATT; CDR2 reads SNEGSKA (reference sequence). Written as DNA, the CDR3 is TGCAGCCCGAGCCTGGGGCTCCACACTGAAGCTTTCTTT. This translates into CSPSLGLHTEAFF.

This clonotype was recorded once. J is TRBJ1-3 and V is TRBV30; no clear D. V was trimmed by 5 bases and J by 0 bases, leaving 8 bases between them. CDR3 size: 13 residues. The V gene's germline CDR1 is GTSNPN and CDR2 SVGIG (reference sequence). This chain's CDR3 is CAWEVYSGNTIYF. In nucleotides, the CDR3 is TGTGCCTGGGAGGTTTACTCTGGAAACACCATATATTTT.

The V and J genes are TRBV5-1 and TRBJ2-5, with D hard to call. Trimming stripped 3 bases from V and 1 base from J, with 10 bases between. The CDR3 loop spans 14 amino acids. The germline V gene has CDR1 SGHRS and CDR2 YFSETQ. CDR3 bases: TGCGCCAGCAGCTCCTGGACCAGCCAAGAGACCCAGTACTTC. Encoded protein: CASSSWTSQETQYF.

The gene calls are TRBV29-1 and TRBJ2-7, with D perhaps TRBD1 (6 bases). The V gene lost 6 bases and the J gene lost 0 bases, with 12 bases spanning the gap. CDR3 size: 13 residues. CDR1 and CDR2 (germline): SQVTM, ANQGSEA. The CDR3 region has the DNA TGCAGCGTCTTGGACAGTCCCTCCTACGAGCAGTACTTC. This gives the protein CSVLDSPSYEQYF.

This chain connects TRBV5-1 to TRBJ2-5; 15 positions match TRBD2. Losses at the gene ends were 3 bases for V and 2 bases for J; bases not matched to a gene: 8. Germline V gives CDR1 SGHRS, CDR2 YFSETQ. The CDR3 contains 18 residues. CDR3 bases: TGCGCCAGCAGCTCTGGACTAGCGGGAGGGGGCCTACAAGAGACCCAGTACTTC. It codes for CASSSGLAGGGLQETQYF.

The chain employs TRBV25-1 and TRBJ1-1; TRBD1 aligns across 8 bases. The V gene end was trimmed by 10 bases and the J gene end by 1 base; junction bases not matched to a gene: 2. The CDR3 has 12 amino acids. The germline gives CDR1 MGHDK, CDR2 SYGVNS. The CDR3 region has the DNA TGTGCCACCGGGACAGGGAACACTGAAGCTTTCTTT. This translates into CATGTGNTEAFF.

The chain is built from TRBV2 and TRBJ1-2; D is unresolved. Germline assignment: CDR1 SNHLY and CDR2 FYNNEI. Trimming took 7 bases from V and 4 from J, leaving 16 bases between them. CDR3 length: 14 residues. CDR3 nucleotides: TGTGCCAGCATAAAGGGCCCCGAGGGCTATGGCTACACCTTC. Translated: CASIKGPEGYGYTF.

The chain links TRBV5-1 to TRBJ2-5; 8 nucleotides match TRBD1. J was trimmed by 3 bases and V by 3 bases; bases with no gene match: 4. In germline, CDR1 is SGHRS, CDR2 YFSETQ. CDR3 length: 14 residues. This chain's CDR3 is CASSWGTGEETQYF. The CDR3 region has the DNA TGCGCCAGCAGCTGGGGGACAGGAGAAGAGACCCAGTACTTC.

In DNA form, the CDR3 reads TGCAGTGCTAGAGATTGGGCGGCCCAAGAGACCCAGTACTTC. Encoded protein: CSARDWAAQETQYF. The J gene is TRBJ2-5, the V gene TRBV20-1; D is unclear. The germline V and J ends were trimmed by 0 bases and 1 base, with 9 bases remaining between them. Germline V CDR1 and CDR2: DFQATT, SNEGSKA (reference sequence). The CDR3 is 14 residues long.

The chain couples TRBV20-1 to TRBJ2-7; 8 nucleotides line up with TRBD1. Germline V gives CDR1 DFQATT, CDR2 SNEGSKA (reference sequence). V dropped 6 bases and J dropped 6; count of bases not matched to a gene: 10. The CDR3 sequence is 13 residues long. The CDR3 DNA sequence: TGCAGTGCCAAGGGACAGGAAGAAGGCGAGCAGTACTTC. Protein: CSAKGQEEGEQYF.

The CDR3, as DNA: TGTGCCAGCAGCCAACCGCAGGGGGACAATGAGCAGTTCTTC. Protein: CASSQPQGDNEQFF. The chain joins TRBV4-2 to TRBJ2-1; 7 bases are shared with TRBD1. The CDR3 is 14 amino acids. Per germline, CDR1 LGHNA and CDR2 YNFKEQ. Germline trimming cut 2 bases from V and 5 bases from J; bases unmatched to any gene: 3.

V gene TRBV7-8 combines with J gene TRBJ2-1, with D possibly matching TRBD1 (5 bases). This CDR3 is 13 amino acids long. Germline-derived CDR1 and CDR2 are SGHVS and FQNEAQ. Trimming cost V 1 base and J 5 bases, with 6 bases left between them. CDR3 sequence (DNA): TGTGCCAGCAGCTTAGGCAGGGACAATGAGCAGTTCTTC. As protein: CASSLGRDNEQFF.

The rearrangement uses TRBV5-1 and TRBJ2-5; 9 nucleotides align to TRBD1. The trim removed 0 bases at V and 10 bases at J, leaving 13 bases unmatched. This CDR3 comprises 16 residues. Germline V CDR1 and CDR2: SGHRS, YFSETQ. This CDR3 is CASSLAPGQGSRGQYF. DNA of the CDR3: TGCGCCAGCAGCTTGGCCCCGGGACAGGGTTCTCGTGGCCAGTACTTC.

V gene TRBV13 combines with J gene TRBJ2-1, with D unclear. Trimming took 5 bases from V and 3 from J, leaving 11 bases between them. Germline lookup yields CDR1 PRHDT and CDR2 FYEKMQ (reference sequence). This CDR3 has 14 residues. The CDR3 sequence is CASSGKANYNEQFF. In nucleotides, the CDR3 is TGTGCCAGCAGCGGGAAGGCGAACTACAATGAGCAGTTCTTC.

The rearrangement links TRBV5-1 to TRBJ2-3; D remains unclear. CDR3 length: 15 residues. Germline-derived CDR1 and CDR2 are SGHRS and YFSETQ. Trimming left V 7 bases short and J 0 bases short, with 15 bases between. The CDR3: CASDAAQASTDTQYF. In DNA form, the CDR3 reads TGCGCCAGCGACGCGGCCCAAGCGAGCACAGATACGCAGTATTTT.

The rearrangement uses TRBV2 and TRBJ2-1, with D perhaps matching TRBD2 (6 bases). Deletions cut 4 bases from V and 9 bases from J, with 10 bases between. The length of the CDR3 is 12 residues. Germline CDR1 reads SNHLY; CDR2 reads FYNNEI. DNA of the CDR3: TGTGCCAGCAGTGTCGGGGGAACTGAGCAGTTCTTC. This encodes CASSVGGTEQFF.

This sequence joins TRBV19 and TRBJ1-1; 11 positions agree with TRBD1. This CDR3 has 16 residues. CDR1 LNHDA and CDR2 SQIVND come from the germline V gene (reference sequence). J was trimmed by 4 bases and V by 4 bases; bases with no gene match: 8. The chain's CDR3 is CASSRDRGFGGTEAFF. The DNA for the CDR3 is TGTGCCAGTAGTAGGGACAGGGGGTTTGGTGGCACTGAAGCTTTCTTT.

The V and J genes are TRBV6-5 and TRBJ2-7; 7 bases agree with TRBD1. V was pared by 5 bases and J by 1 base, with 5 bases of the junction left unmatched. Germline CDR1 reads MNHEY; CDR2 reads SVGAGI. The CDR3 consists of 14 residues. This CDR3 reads CASSTLQGSYEQYF. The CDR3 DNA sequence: TGTGCCAGCAGTACCCTACAGGGGTCCTACGAGCAGTACTTC.